The present TCR beta chain was sequenced within a study of T cell responses to AZD1222 COVID-19 vaccine. V was trimmed by 2 bases and J by 5 bases, leaving 7 bases between them. The CDR3 has 13 residues. The germline V gene encodes CDR1 MDHEN and CDR2 SYDVKM. Sequencing was performed with immunoSEQ multiplex PCR; in TCRdb, only in-frame clones are kept and a portion is missing. This sample has roughly 100,000 clones, with 84% found just once. This TCR was recovered from an adult in good health. The sample was peripheral blood, taken on day 0 of AZD1222 vaccination. V gene TRBV28 combines with J gene TRBJ1-5; D is undetermined. DNA of the CDR3: TGTGCCAGCAGTTTAGAGTACTATCAGCCCCAGCATTTT. Translation: CASSLEYYQPQHF.